Listed below are T cell receptor beta chains from one sample, sequenced in a study of human T cells and chemical hapten exposure. MiXCR was run by TCRdb on the RACE reads, yielding one entry per CDR3 protein. Of some 79,000 distinct CDR3 sequences in the sample, approximately 8% were seen once. Specimen: whole blood, collected in connection with sensitization to the hapten diphenylcyclopropenone (DPC). All receptors come from a woman aged 25 to 39 with alopecia areata. Some clones in this sample may be carry-over from other donors' samples. Each CDR3 is given with its conserved first and last residue. The order of the fields is clone size, J gene, D gene, V gene, CDR3 protein, CDR3 DNA. A D gene is named only where the DNA matches it firmly. The size field is filled for only some rows; it gives once, few, many or a size class.

size: .; J: TRBJ2-1; D: TRBD2; V: TRBV11-2; CDR3: CASSLGGGALEQFF; DNA: TGTGCCAGCAGCTTAGGCGGGGGGGCTCTTGAGCAGTTCTTC
size: .; J: TRBJ1-5; D: .; V: TRBV19; CDR3: CASSIWKGPAQPQHF; DNA: TGTGCCAGTAGTATCTGGAAGGGGCCTGCACAGCCCCAGCATTTT
size: .; J: TRBJ2-1; D: .; V: TRBV20-1; CDR3: CSARDLLANPNEQFF; DNA: TGCAGTGCTAGAGATCTCTTGGCCAACCCCAATGAGCAGTTCTTC
size: many; J: TRBJ1-5; D: .; V: TRBV6-5; CDR3: CASSREPNQPQHF; DNA: TGTGCCAGCAGTCGTGAACCCAATCAGCCCCAGCATTTT
size: many; J: TRBJ1-3; D: .; V: TRBV5-1; CDR3: CASSLSGVAGNTIYF; DNA: TGCGCCAGCAGCTTGTCTGGAGTTGCTGGAAACACCATATATTTT
size: .; J: TRBJ1-5; D: TRBD1; V: TRBV7-9; CDR3: CASSLGGTGNSNQPQHF; DNA: TGTGCCAGCAGCTTAGGAGGGACAGGGAATAGCAATCAGCCCCAGCATTTT
size: .; J: TRBJ1-4; D: .; V: TRBV7-2; CDR3: CASSFHREKLFF; DNA: TGTGCCAGCAGTTTCCACCGTGAAAAACTGTTTTTT
size: few; J: TRBJ1-4; D: TRBD1; V: TRBV5-1; CDR3: CASSLVDRGFRNEKLFF; DNA: TGCGCCAGCAGCTTGGTGGACAGGGGGTTTCGGAATGAAAAACTGTTTTTT
size: many; J: TRBJ1-1; D: .; V: TRBV30; CDR3: CAWSADTEAFF; DNA: TGTGCCTGGAGTGCCGACACTGAAGCTTTCTTT
size: few; J: TRBJ2-3; D: .; V: TRBV6-1; CDR3: CASKLRGSDTQYF; DNA: TGTGCCAGCAAACTCAGGGGTTCAGATACGCAGTATTTT
size: many; J: TRBJ2-7; D: .; V: TRBV12-3/TRBV12-4; CDR3: CASSFGANYEQYF; DNA: TGTGCCAGCAGTTTTGGAGCGAATTACGAGCAGTACTTC
size: .; J: TRBJ1-5; D: .; V: TRBV29-1; CDR3: CSVGQGENQPQNF; DNA: TGCAGCGTTGGTCAGGGAGAGAATCAGCCCCAGAATTTT
size: many; J: TRBJ1-2; D: .; V: TRBV24-1; CDR3: CATSRTSYYGYTF; DNA: TGTGCCACCAGTCGCACGAGCTACTATGGCTACACCTTC
size: many; J: TRBJ2-3; D: TRBD1; V: TRBV2; CDR3: CASSESGQGFLTWLTDTQYF; DNA: TGTGCCAGCAGTGAATCGGGACAGGGTTTCCTTACCTGGTTGACAGATACGCAGTATTTT
size: .; J: TRBJ1-1; D: .; V: TRBV10-3; CDR3: CAIRGGLGVVEAFF; DNA: TGTGCCATCAGGGGGGGCCTGGGGGTCGTTGAAGCTTTCTTT
size: .; J: TRBJ1-1; D: .; V: TRBV27; CDR3: CASSPGGTEAFF; DNA: TGTGCCAGCAGTCCCGGGGGCACTGAAGCTTTCTTT
size: .; J: TRBJ1-1; D: .; V: TRBV7-8; CDR3: CASSDQAEAFF; DNA: TGTGCCAGCAGCGATCAGGCTGAAGCTTTCTTT
size: few; J: TRBJ1-6; D: .; V: TRBV10-3; CDR3: CAIRAQDSPLHF; DNA: TGTGCCATCAGGGCCCAGGATTCACCCCTCCACTTT
size: many; J: TRBJ2-3; D: .; V: TRBV7-9; CDR3: CASSFFITSRADTQYF; DNA: TGTGCCAGCAGCTTCTTTATAACGAGCAGGGCAGATACGCAGTATTTT
size: .; J: TRBJ2-2; D: TRBD1; V: TRBV12-3/TRBV12-4; CDR3: CASSPGQSTGELFF; DNA: TGTGCCAGCAGTCCGGGACAGTCCACCGGGGAGCTGTTTTTT
size: many; J: TRBJ2-7; D: TRBD1; V: TRBV14; CDR3: CASSHRDSRASYEQYF; DNA: TGTGCCAGCAGCCACAGGGACAGCCGAGCTTCCTACGAGCAGTACTTC
size: few; J: TRBJ1-1; D: .; V: TRBV2; CDR3: CASINQATGSTEAFF; DNA: TGTGCCAGCATCAACCAAGCTACAGGGTCCACTGAAGCTTTCTTT
size: many; J: TRBJ2-7; D: .; V: TRBV20-1; CDR3: CSARTPTRPNSYEQYF; DNA: TGCAGTGCTAGAACGCCGACCCGGCCCAACTCCTACGAGCAGTACTTC
size: many; J: TRBJ2-1; D: TRBD2; V: TRBV5-4; CDR3: CASSLGSGGFREQFF; DNA: TGTGCCAGCAGCTTAGGGAGCGGGGGGTTCAGGGAGCAGTTCTTC
size: few; J: TRBJ2-3; D: TRBD2; V: TRBV7-2; CDR3: CASSLAASGGADTQYF; DNA: TGTGCCAGCAGCTTAGCGGCTAGCGGGGGAGCAGATACGCAGTATTTT
size: .; J: TRBJ2-7; D: .; V: TRBV12-3/TRBV12-4; CDR3: CASASFREQYF; DNA: TGTGCCAGCGCGTCCTTTCGGGAGCAGTACTTC
size: many; J: TRBJ2-2; D: TRBD1; V: TRBV7-8; CDR3: CASKIRDRGSTGELFF; DNA: TGTGCCAGCAAGATCCGGGACAGGGGGAGCACCGGGGAGCTGTTTTTT
size: .; J: TRBJ1-5; D: TRBD1; V: TRBV6-2/TRBV6-3; CDR3: CASSTPGQSNQPQHF; DNA: TGTGCCAGCAGTACCCCGGGACAGTCTAATCAGCCCCAGCATTTT
size: few; J: TRBJ2-1; D: .; V: TRBV6-6; CDR3: CASSYANGGPADEQFF; DNA: TGTGCCAGCAGTTACGCAAACGGGGGGCCAGCGGATGAGCAGTTCTTC
size: many; J: TRBJ2-6; D: .; V: TRBV7-2; CDR3: CASSLSSSGANVLTF; DNA: TGTGCCAGCAGCTTATCTTCCTCTGGGGCCAACGTCCTGACTTTC
size: .; J: TRBJ1-1; D: .; V: TRBV18; CDR3: CASSLQRDTEAFF; DNA: TGTGCCAGCTCACTTCAAAGGGACACTGAAGCTTTCTTT
size: many; J: TRBJ2-1; D: .; V: TRBV24-1; CDR3: CATSDNDMVRDNEQFF; DNA: TGTGCCACCAGTGATAACGACATGGTTCGGGACAATGAGCAGTTCTTC
size: many; J: TRBJ2-5; D: .; V: TRBV28; CDR3: CASSISGVYETQYF; DNA: TGTGCCAGCAGTATTTCAGGGGTCTACGAGACCCAGTACTTC
size: many; J: TRBJ2-1; D: TRBD1; V: TRBV5-6; CDR3: CASSPDRGLQFF; DNA: TGTGCCAGCAGCCCTGACAGGGGCCTGCAGTTCTTC
size: few; J: TRBJ1-2; D: TRBD1; V: TRBV7-9; CDR3: CASSLAGQGAGYTF; DNA: TGTGCCAGCAGCTTAGCCGGACAGGGGGCTGGCTACACCTTC
size: few; J: TRBJ2-3; D: .; V: TRBV7-2; CDR3: CASSFNRGADTQYF; DNA: TGTGCCAGCAGTTTTAACCGGGGCGCAGATACGCAGTATTTT
size: many; J: TRBJ2-7; D: TRBD1; V: TRBV20-1; CDR3: CSALSAWDSSYEQYF; DNA: TGCAGTGCTCTAAGCGCCTGGGACAGCTCCTACGAGCAGTACTTC
size: many; J: TRBJ2-3; D: .; V: TRBV5-1; CDR3: CASSTGLTDTQYF; DNA: TGCGCCAGCAGCACGGGACTCACAGATACGCAGTATTTT
size: few; J: TRBJ1-5; D: TRBD1; V: TRBV20-1; CDR3: CSASGSTGTGIQPQHF; DNA: TGCAGTGCTAGTGGAAGTACAGGGACAGGGATTCAGCCCCAGCATTTT
size: many; J: TRBJ2-7; D: .; V: TRBV6-2/TRBV6-3; CDR3: CASSSGRMSSYEQYF; DNA: TGTGCCAGCAGTTCTGGACGCATGAGCTCCTACGAGCAGTACTTC
size: few; J: TRBJ2-3; D: .; V: TRBV6-1; CDR3: CASSGAAGPSRRDTQYF; DNA: TGTGCCAGCAGTGGGGCGGCCGGGCCTTCACGCCGAGATACGCAGTATTTT
size: many; J: TRBJ2-7; D: TRBD2; V: TRBV20-1; CDR3: CSARSGLAGREQYF; DNA: TGCAGTGCTAGATCGGGACTAGCGGGGAGGGAGCAGTACTTC
size: many; J: TRBJ2-7; D: .; V: TRBV25-1; CDR3: CASRYSGEGYEQYF; DNA: TGTGCCAGCAGGTATTCAGGGGAAGGGTACGAGCAGTACTTC
size: once; J: TRBJ1-5; D: .; V: TRBV6-6; CDR3: CASVGGGRDQPQHF; DNA: TGTGCCAGCGTAGGGGGGGGTAGAGATCAGCCCCAGCATTTT
size: .; J: TRBJ1-2; D: TRBD1; V: TRBV12-3/TRBV12-4; CDR3: CASSWNRGLYGYTF; DNA: TGTGCCAGCAGTTGGAACAGGGGGTTGTATGGCTACACCTTC
size: .; J: TRBJ2-7; D: TRBD1; V: TRBV12-5; CDR3: CASAGQGYYEQYF; DNA: TGTGCTAGTGCCGGACAGGGCTACTACGAGCAGTACTTC
size: many; J: TRBJ1-4; D: .; V: TRBV10-2; CDR3: CASSGLTNEKLFF; DNA: TGCGCCAGCAGCGGACTAACTAATGAAAAACTGTTTTTT
size: .; J: TRBJ2-7; D: .; V: TRBV4-2; CDR3: CASSQEAALSSYEQYF; DNA: TGTGCCAGCAGCCAAGAGGCCGCCCTTTCCTCCTACGAGCAGTACTTC
size: many; J: TRBJ2-3; D: .; V: TRBV10-3; CDR3: CAISEQRDTQYF; DNA: TGTGCCATCAGTGAACAGCGAGATACGCAGTATTTT
size: .; J: TRBJ1-1; D: TRBD1; V: TRBV6-5; CDR3: CASSSEQGGGTEAFF; DNA: TGTGCCAGCAGTTCCGAACAGGGGGGCGGGACTGAAGCTTTCTTT
size: many; J: TRBJ2-7; D: .; V: TRBV20-1; CDR3: CSARTLSYEQYF; DNA: TGCAGTGCTCGGACTCTCTCCTACGAGCAGTACTTC
size: many; J: TRBJ2-7; D: .; V: TRBV27; CDR3: CASSFLPPQAYEQYF; DNA: TGTGCCAGCAGTTTCCTCCCACCCCAGGCCTACGAGCAGTACTTC
size: .; J: TRBJ1-1; D: .; V: TRBV6-6; CDR3: CASSYPDGENTEAFF; DNA: TGTGCCAGCAGTTACCCTGACGGCGAGAACACTGAAGCTTTCTTT
size: many; J: TRBJ1-1; D: .; V: TRBV12-5; CDR3: CASGSRMNTEAFF; DNA: TGTGCTAGTGGCTCCCGAATGAACACTGAAGCTTTCTTT
size: many; J: TRBJ1-2; D: .; V: TRBV6-2/TRBV6-3; CDR3: CASSPDETGTNYGYTF; DNA: TGTGCCAGCAGTCCAGACGAGACAGGCACTAACTATGGCTACACCTTC
size: many; J: TRBJ2-1; D: .; V: TRBV7-2; CDR3: CASSLVTGGSNEQFF; DNA: TGTGCCAGCAGCTTAGTTACAGGAGGTAGCAATGAGCAGTTCTTC
size: .; J: TRBJ1-2; D: TRBD1; V: TRBV5-1; CDR3: CASSPDREDYGYTF; DNA: TGCGCCAGCAGCCCTGACAGGGAAGACTATGGCTACACCTTC
size: many; J: TRBJ2-7; D: .; V: TRBV12-3/TRBV12-4; CDR3: CASSLGRDEQYF; DNA: TGTGCCAGCAGTTTAGGCAGGGACGAGCAGTACTTC